Below, 26 T cell receptor beta chains from the same sample are listed, as sequenced in a study of response to subunit inactivated influenza vaccine. MiXCR, applied by TCRdb to the RT-PCR reads, yields one record per CDR3 protein. Among more than 500,000 distinct CDR3 sequences listed, about 11% were seen once. Another study also made use of these data, one on T cells expressing NK-cell markers. That source reports: Making the TCR beta cDNA relied on 5'RACE template switching with UMIs.

The specimen comprised PBMCs from blood, sampled on the day of vaccination. The receptors originated from a man aged 50 to 59 who received an inactivated influenza vaccine.

The V gene is TRBV18, the J gene TRBJ2-6; D is unclear. The V end was cut by 2 bases, the J end by 4 bases, with 12 bases between. This CDR3 is 16 amino acids long. In germline, CDR1 is KGHSH, CDR2 LQKENI. The CDR3 nucleotides read TGTGCCAGCTCACCAACTCAGGTCCCCGGGGCCAACGTCCTGACTTTC. Its protein is CASSPTQVPGANVLTF.

This chain links TRBV28 with TRBJ2-1; no reliable D call. CDR3 length: 14 residues. V was shortened by 7 bases and J by 1 base, with 11 bases between the two germline ends. CDR1 and CDR2 (germline): MDHEN, SYDVKM. The CDR3 region is CASTLRASYNEQFF. For the CDR3, the DNA is TGTGCCAGCACACTCCGAGCTTCCTACAATGAGCAGTTCTTC.

The chain has TRBV5-5 and TRBJ1-4; D not resolved. Looked up from germline, CDR1 is SGHKS and CDR2 is YYEKEE (reference sequence). Trimming cost V 8 bases and J 7 bases, with 15 bases left between them. The CDR3 has 13 residues. The CDR3 region is CASSLSSSEKLFF. The CDR3 DNA is TGTGCCAGTAGCCTGTCGTCTAGTGAAAAACTGTTTTTT. Supplemented by reference TRBV5-5 and TRBJ1-4, the full variable domain reads DAGVTQSPTHLIKTRGQQVTLRCSPISGHKSVSWYQQVLGQGPQFIFQYYEKEERGRGNFPDRFSARQFPNYSSELNVNALLLGDSALYLCASSLSSSEKLFFGSGTQLSVL.

This clonotype appeared a few times. The chain links TRBV29-1 to TRBJ2-1; a weak D match, TRBD1 (6 bases). CDR1 is SQVTM and CDR2 is ANQGSEA in the germline V gene. V was cut by 3 bases and J by 0 bases, with 12 bases left in between. The CDR3 has 15 residues. This chain's CDR3 is CSVDGTTSSYNEQFF. CDR3 sequence (DNA): TGCAGCGTTGACGGGACAACAAGCTCCTACAATGAGCAGTTCTTC.

The chain carries TRBV7-2 and TRBJ2-5; 13 positions match TRBD2. CDR1 and CDR2 from the germline V gene are SGHTA and FQGNSA. The CDR3 is 15 residues long. V gave up 6 bases and J gave up 10 bases; unmatched junction bases: 11. CDR3 in amino acids: CASRTSGGSGSLQYF. The CDR3 DNA is TGTGCCAGCAGGACTAGCGGGGGGTCCGGGTCCCTCCAGTACTTC.

The sample holds many counts of this clonotype. The V gene is TRBV5-1, the J gene TRBJ1-2, with D perhaps TRBD1 (6 bases). The CDR3 has 14 residues. The V end was cut by 4 bases, the J end by 3 bases, with 13 bases between. Germline CDR1 reads SGHRS; CDR2 reads YFSETQ. The CDR3 here is CASSQGQTDYGYTF. The CDR3 DNA is TGCGCCAGCAGCCAAGGACAGACGGACTATGGCTACACCTTC.

This clonotype was seen a handful of times. V gene TRBV5-1 combines with J gene TRBJ2-5; no clear D. The CDR3 contains 14 residues. Trimming pared 0 bases from V and 4 bases from J, leaving 10 bases between. From germline, CDR1 is SGHRS and CDR2 YFSETQ. CDR3 amino acids: CASSLGMLGETQYF. Here the CDR3 DNA reads TGCGCCAGCAGCTTGGGTATGCTGGGAGAGACCCAGTACTTC.

In its sample, this clonotype was seen many times. J is TRBJ1-1 and V is TRBV29-1; D is uncertain. This CDR3 is 14 amino acids long. Germline assignment: CDR1 SQVTM and CDR2 ANQGSEA. With 7 bases removed from V and 2 bases from J, the gap between germline ends came to 17 bases. The CDR3 DNA is TGCAGCGCCTCTCCCGCCACCCTCAACACTGAAGCTTTCTTT. It specifies CSASPATLNTEAFF. The full variable domain, rest sourced from reference TRBV29-1 and TRBJ1-1, is SAVISQKPSRDICQRGTSLTIQCQVDSQVTMMFWYRQQPGQSLTLIATANQGSEATYESGFVIDKFPISRPNLTFSTLTVSNMSPEDSSIYLCSASPATLNTEAFFGQGTRLTVV.

This clonotype has just a few counts. The gene calls are TRBV30 and TRBJ2-7; unclear D gene. Per the germline V gene, CDR1 is GTSNPN and CDR2 is SVGIG (reference sequence). Trimming shortened V by 0 bases and J by 5 bases, and 5 bases separated the two germline ends. This CDR3 comprises 11 residues. The CDR3 loop reads CAWSVWDEQYF. CDR3 DNA sequence: TGTGCCTGGAGTGTCTGGGACGAGCAGTACTTC.

The chain is built from TRBV7-2 and TRBJ2-7; D is possibly TRBD2 (6 bases). Germline V gene lookup returns CDR1 SGHTA and CDR2 FQGNSA. The CDR3 loop spans 12 amino acids. The V gene lost 7 bases and the J gene lost 2 bases, with 9 bases spanning the gap. CDR3 DNA sequence: TGTGCCAGCACCACGGGAGCCTACGAGCAGTACTTC. This codes for CASTTGAYEQYF.

This chain connects TRBV4-2 to TRBJ2-1; D remains ambiguous. V lost 0 bases, J lost 9 bases, and 15 bases lay in between. This CDR3 is 15 amino acids long. Germline values: CDR1 LGHNA, CDR2 YNFKEQ. CDR3 loop: CASSQEGSGPTEQFF. The CDR3 DNA reads TGTGCCAGCAGCCAAGAAGGGTCAGGCCCAACTGAGCAGTTCTTC.

The sample holds a few counts of this clonotype. The chain is built from TRBV5-1 and TRBJ2-7; TRBD2 matches 8 bases. Trimming at V came to 4 bases and at J to 2 bases, leaving 8 bases not matched to a gene. Germline values: CDR1 SGHRS, CDR2 YFSETQ. CDR3 length: 15 residues. The CDR3 coding sequence is TGCGCCAGCAGCCCGCGGGGGGCCCCGACCTACGAGCAGTACTTC. Encoded protein: CASSPRGAPTYEQYF.

The chain recombines TRBV24-1 with TRBJ2-1; D is undetermined. V was pared by 2 bases and J by 10 bases, with 14 bases between. The CDR3 totals 14 residues. Germline-derived CDR1 and CDR2 are KGHDR and SFDVKD. DNA for the CDR3: TGTGCCACCAGTGATTCTATGATGATGGGCGAGCAGTTCTTC. Protein sequence: CATSDSMMMGEQFF.

This chain links TRBV28 with TRBJ2-1; D possibly corresponds to TRBD1 (6 bases). In germline, CDR1 is MDHEN, CDR2 SYDVKM. This CDR3 contains 14 residues. V dropped 4 bases and J dropped 9 bases, with 16 bases sitting between them. The CDR3 sequence is CASSYLQGGGEQFF. Here the CDR3 DNA reads TGTGCCAGCAGTTATTTACAGGGTGGAGGTGAGCAGTTCTTC. Filled out from reference TRBV28 and TRBJ2-1, the complete variable domain reads DVKVTQSSRYLVKRTGEKVFLECVQDMDHENMFWYRQDPGLGLRLIYFSYDVKMKEKGDIPEGYSVSREKKERFSLILESASTNQTSMYLCASSYLQGGGEQFFGPGTRLTVL.

Ten or more counts support this clonotype. The genes are TRBV29-1 and TRBJ2-5; possible D gene TRBD1, 6 bases. This CDR3 region has 13 residues. In germline, CDR1 is SQVTM, CDR2 ANQGSEA. Trimming removed 6 bases at V and 2 bases at J, with 13 bases between. The CDR3 coding sequence is TGCAGCGTAGGACAGCTACTACAAGAGACCCAGTACTTC. It encodes CSVGQLLQETQYF.

The V call is TRBV20-1, the J call TRBJ2-1; 9 positions match TRBD2. Germline values: CDR1 DFQATT, CDR2 SNEGSKA (reference sequence). After removal of 6 bases from V and 6 bases from J, the junction contained 6 bases not matched to a gene. CDR3 length equals 13 residues. CDR3 protein: CSAIAGALNEQFF. The DNA for the CDR3 is TGCAGTGCCATAGCGGGAGCTCTCAATGAGCAGTTCTTC.

The chain links TRBV7-2 to TRBJ2-7, with unresolved D. This CDR3 contains 12 residues. From germline, CDR1 is SGHTA and CDR2 FQGNSA. With 4 bases removed from V and 6 bases from J, the gap between germline ends came to 10 bases. The CDR3 bases are TGTGCCAGCAGCTCACCCGGGCTCGAGCAGTACTTC. Translation: CASSSPGLEQYF.

This clonotype was found many times. V usage is TRBV19 and J usage is TRBJ2-7, with 8 bases lining up with TRBD1. The CDR3 length is 11 residues. With 6 bases clipped from V and 6 bases from J, the junction kept 1 base outside the gene matches. CDR1 LNHDA and CDR2 SQIVND come from the germline V gene (reference sequence). The CDR3 sequence is CASSTGGEQYF. CDR3 DNA: TGTGCCAGTAGCACAGGGGGCGAGCAGTACTTC.

The V and J genes are TRBV20-1 and TRBJ2-4, with 8 bases that match TRBD1. The CDR3 totals 16 residues. V lost 5 bases and J lost 1; bases outside the gene matches: 10. Germline V gene lookup returns CDR1 DFQATT and CDR2 SNEGSKA (reference sequence). The CDR3 DNA follows: TGCAGTGCTTCCCCGGGACAGGTGTTCGCCAAAAACATTCAGTACTTC. Protein product: CSASPGQVFAKNIQYF.

This clonotype was detected ten times or more. V is TRBV6-5 and J is TRBJ2-1; 8 bases line up with TRBD1. The J segment lost 15 bases and the V segment lost 2 bases, leaving 9 bases of the junction unmatched. The CDR3 extends over 13 amino acids. Germline CDR1 is MNHEY and CDR2 is SVGAGI. The CDR3 DNA reads TGTGCCAGCAGTTACATAGGACAGGGTAGTTGGTTCTTC. This codes for CASSYIGQGSWFF.

This clonotype showed up many times. The CDR3 DNA sequence: TGTGCCAGCAGCGTGTACCAAGAGACCCAGTACTTC. Translated: CASSVYQETQYF. J is TRBJ2-5 and V is TRBV27; D is ambiguous. This CDR3 has 12 residues. Germline lookup yields CDR1 MNHEY and CDR2 SMNVEV (reference sequence). V dropped 6 bases and J dropped 0 bases, with 5 bases sitting between them.

This clonotype was observed many times. This chain joins TRBV7-2 and TRBJ2-2; a weak D match, TRBD1 (7 bases). CDR1 is SGHTA, CDR2 FQGNSA, per germline. Trimming took off 5 bases at V and 0 bases at J, with 13 bases between the two ends. The CDR3 is 16 residues long. CDR3 in amino acids: CASSTQGGPNTGELFF. The CDR3 nucleotides read TGTGCCAGCAGCACCCAGGGGGGCCCGAACACCGGGGAGCTGTTTTTT.

This clonotype has ten or more counts. The V call is TRBV5-1, the J call TRBJ1-4; TRBD1 is a possible D gene (6 bases). CDR3 length equals 14 residues. Trimming removed 2 bases at V and 5 bases at J, with 10 bases between. The germline CDR1 and CDR2 sequences are SGHRS and YFSETQ. For the CDR3, the DNA is TGCGCCAGCAGCTTCGGTGGGACAAATGAAAAACTGTTTTTT. Translation: CASSFGGTNEKLFF. Variable domain in full (rest from reference TRBV5-1 and TRBJ1-4): KAGVTQTPRYLIKTRGQQVTLSCSPISGHRSVSWYQQTPGQGLQFLFEYFSETQRNKGNFPGRFSGRQFSNSRSEMNVSTLELGDSALYLCASSFGGTNEKLFFGSGTQLSVL.

The V and J genes are TRBV27 and TRBJ2-3; 7 bases are shared with TRBD1. The junction had 4 bases not matched to a gene; V was cut back by 5 bases and J by 8 bases. This CDR3 contains 12 residues. In germline, CDR1 is MNHEY, CDR2 SMNVEV (reference sequence). The CDR3 nucleotides read TGTGCCAGCAGTCCAAGACAGGGTACGCAGTATTTT. This gives the protein CASSPRQGTQYF.

The chain combines TRBV10-3 with TRBJ2-1; D tentatively reads TRBD1 or TRBD2 (5 bases each). Germline V gene data show CDR1 as ENHRY and CDR2 as SYGVKD. V was clipped by 10 bases and J by 0 bases, with 19 bases between them. CDR3 size: 16 residues. This CDR3 is CATGARDGGSYNEQFF. The CDR3, as DNA: TGTGCCACCGGGGCCCGGGATGGTGGCTCCTACAATGAGCAGTTCTTC.

The CDR3 nucleotides read TGTGCCAGCAGCTTAAGCGGGGTAGCGGGGGGTCCGAGGACCTACAATGAGCAGTTCTTC. This sequence encodes CASSLSGVAGGPRTYNEQFF. The chain carries TRBV11-1 and TRBJ2-1, with 10 bases aligning to TRBD2. The CDR3 sequence is 20 residues long. Losses at the gene ends were 2 bases for V and 2 bases for J; bases not matched to a gene: 15. From germline, CDR1 is SGHAT and CDR2 FQDESV (reference sequence).